This TCR beta chain is from a study of OX40 agonist ivuxolimab in advanced cancers. The wider study: Of the participants, 40% had some prior anti-PD-1, anti-PD-L1 or anti-CTLA-4 therapy, which was allowed.

Germline V CDR1 and CDR2: SGHRS, YFSETQ. CDR3 length: 19 residues. Trimming removed 0 bases from V and 0 bases from J, with 19 bases in between. The table lists this clone with a few counts. No antigen is known for it. Study-wide results and caveats: The investigators did not determine what antigen specificity the expanded peripheral T cells had. By week 6 at 0.1 to 3.0 mg/kg, blood CD4+ and CD8+ T cells had expanded clonally.

This table comes from immunoSEQ multiplex PCR, and its TCRdb copy is limited to in-frame clones, with some not included. This sample carries approximately 28,000 clones, approximately 80% of them seen once, and the ten largest clones take about 15%. The sequence was obtained from an adult with an advanced solid tumor such as melanoma, head and neck, liver or kidney cancer. The specimen comprised CD4+ or CD8+ T cells sorted from blood, sampled in a trial of the OX40 agonist ivuxolimab. The rearrangement links TRBV5-1 to TRBJ2-1, with TRBD2 as a possible D gene (6 bases). The CDR3 region is CASSLDPQRALSSYNEQFF. The CDR3 DNA reads as TGCGCCAGCAGCTTGGACCCTCAGCGGGCCCTGAGCTCCTACAATGAGCAGTTCTTC.